Listed here are 15 T cell receptor beta chains from one sample, sequenced in a study of Ad26.COV2.S vaccination and SARS-CoV-2 variants. Assay used: immunoSEQ multiplex PCR; TCRdb lists only in-frame clones, some missing. The profile covers hundreds of thousands of clones, with more than 75% appearing a single time and about 3.6% taken by the ten largest. Described treatment: around 19 received Ad26.COV2.S at low or high dose, single or two shots; a few received placebo; per-sample allocation not given. Day 63 after the first vaccine or placebo injection was the time point for sampling. Material: peripheral blood, obtained in a trial of Ad26.COV2.S vaccine versus placebo. These receptors were taken from a person between 18 and 65 years old who received the Ad26.COV2.S COVID-19 vaccine or a placebo.

The chain is built from TRBV11-1 and TRBJ1-1, with D uncertain. Trimming pared 10 bases from V and 1 base from J, leaving 10 bases between. This CDR3 region has 12 residues. Per germline, CDR1 SGHAT and CDR2 FQDESV (reference sequence). CDR3 nucleotides: TGTGCCATCAAGGATGCGAACACTGAAGCTTTCTTT. Protein product: CAIKDANTEAFF.

The chain couples TRBV19 to TRBJ2-7, with 7 bases matching TRBD2. V lost 3 bases to trimming and J lost 0 bases; unmatched junction nucleotides: 8. This CDR3 spans 16 amino acids. CDR1 is LNHDA and CDR2 is SQIVND in the germline V gene (reference sequence). The CDR3 loop is CASSIIAAGSSYEQYF. The CDR3 DNA reads TGTGCCAGTAGTATCATCGCAGCGGGGAGCTCCTACGAGCAGTACTTC. Supplemented by reference TRBV19 and TRBJ2-7, the full variable domain reads DGGITQSPKYLFRKEGQNVTLSCEQNLNHDAMYWYRQDPGQGLRLIYYSQIVNDFQKGDIAEGYSVSREKKESFPLTVTSAQKNPTAFYLCASSIIAAGSSYEQYFGPGTRLTVT.

The gene calls are TRBV3-1 (or the pseudogene TRBV3-2) and TRBJ2-7, with D hard to call. In germline, CDR1 is LGHDT, CDR2 YNNKEL (reference sequence). The CDR3 loop spans 14 amino acids. Trimming removed 2 bases from V and 0 bases from J, with 8 bases in between. The CDR3 region is CASSQSKTSYEQYF. The CDR3 DNA follows: TGTGCCAGCAGCCAATCAAAAACCTCCTACGAGCAGTACTTC.

The chain is built from TRBV4-2 and TRBJ2-7; 12 nucleotides line up with TRBD2. Germline CDR1 is LGHNA and CDR2 is YNFKEQ. J gave up 2 bases and V 0 bases, and 8 bases lay outside the gene matches. CDR3 length: 18 amino acids. Here the CDR3 DNA reads TGTGCCAGCAGCCAAGAAAGGCTACTAGCGGGGGGAACCTACGAGCAGTACTTC. This encodes CASSQERLLAGGTYEQYF.

The chain has TRBV19 and TRBJ1-4; no firm D call. Trimming pared 3 bases from V and 0 bases from J, leaving 8 bases between. Germline CDR1 reads LNHDA; CDR2 reads SQIVND (reference sequence). The CDR3 has 15 residues. The CDR3 nucleotides read TGTGCCAGTAGTATTGGAGTTACAACTAATGAAAAACTGTTTTTT. Translation gives CASSIGVTTNEKLFF. Combining the CDR3 with reference TRBV19 and TRBJ1-4 gives the whole variable domain DGGITQSPKYLFRKEGQNVTLSCEQNLNHDAMYWYRQDPGQGLRLIYYSQIVNDFQKGDIAEGYSVSREKKESFPLTVTSAQKNPTAFYLCASSIGVTTNEKLFFGSGTQLSVL.

The chain employs TRBV5-1 and TRBJ2-1; unclear D gene. V was clipped by 4 bases and J by 7 bases, with 9 bases between them. Germline CDR1 reads SGHRS; CDR2 reads YFSETQ. The CDR3 consists of 12 residues. CDR3 region: CASSVERNEQFF. CDR3 DNA sequence: TGCGCCAGCAGCGTAGAGAGGAATGAGCAGTTCTTC. The full variable domain, its missing parts supplied by reference TRBV5-1 and TRBJ2-1, is KAGVTQTPRYLIKTRGQQVTLSCSPISGHRSVSWYQQTPGQGLQFLFEYFSETQRNKGNFPGRFSGRQFSNSRSEMNVSTLELGDSALYLCASSVERNEQFFGPGTRLTVL.

This chain links TRBV27 with TRBJ1-1; 7 bases match TRBD1. CDR1 and CDR2 from the germline V gene are MNHEY and SMNVEV (reference sequence). V lost 6 bases to trimming and J lost 3 bases; unmatched junction nucleotides: 7. The CDR3 consists of 14 residues. CDR3 coding DNA: TGTGCCAGCAGCCTCATGCAGGGGGACACTGAAGCTTTCTTT. It translates to CASSLMQGDTEAFF.

This sequence joins TRBV7-9 and TRBJ1-2; D remains unclear. Germline-derived CDR1 and CDR2 are SEHNR and FQNEAQ (reference sequence). V was pared by 5 bases and J by 6 bases, with 13 bases between. CDR3 length: 13 amino acids. The CDR3 DNA is TGTGCCAGCAGCCTAGGACCCCGGGATGGCTACACCTTC. Protein sequence: CASSLGPRDGYTF.

J is TRBJ1-1 and V is TRBV5-1; TRBD1 matches 10 bases. The V gene's germline CDR1 is SGHRS and CDR2 YFSETQ. CDR3 length equals 14 residues. With V trimmed by 7 bases and J by 6 bases, 9 bases remained unmatched. The CDR3 DNA reads as TGCGCCAGCGCCAGACAGGGGGCTGAGTCTGAAGCTTTCTTT. Protein: CASARQGAESEAFF.

The rearrangement links TRBV2 to TRBJ1-1, with unresolved D. Germline-derived CDR1 and CDR2 are SNHLY and FYNNEI. V lost 5 bases, J lost 4 bases, and 11 bases lay in between. The CDR3 is 13 amino acids. The CDR3 coding sequence is TGTGCCAGCAGTTACAGCGGAGCCACTGAAGCTTTCTTT. It specifies CASSYSGATEAFF.

The chain uses TRBV5-1 and TRBJ2-5; no clear D. V lost 3 bases to trimming and J lost 1 base, with 13 bases between them. Germline loops: CDR1 SGHRS, CDR2 YFSETQ. CDR3 length: 15 amino acids. CDR3 DNA: TGCGCCAGCAGCTGGCAGAGTCCCCTCCAAGAGACCCAGTACTTC. This gives the protein CASSWQSPLQETQYF.

The CDR3 sequence: CASSQERGGTEAFF. Written as DNA, the CDR3 is TGCGCCAGCAGCCAAGAGCGAGGGGGCACTGAAGCTTTCTTT. V is TRBV4-3 and J is TRBJ1-1; D perhaps matches TRBD1 (6 bases). The CDR3 consists of 14 residues. Germline V gene sequence: CDR1 LGHNA, CDR2 YSLEER. V lost 0 bases, J lost 4 bases, and 9 bases lay in between.

The chain couples TRBV3-1 (or the pseudogene TRBV3-2) to TRBJ1-4, with a weak D call TRBD1 (5 bases). Germline CDR1 reads LGHDT; CDR2 reads YNNKEL (reference sequence). V was cut by 1 base and J by 3 bases, with 6 bases left in between. The CDR3 has 14 residues. CDR3 sequence reads: CASSQGQSNEKLFF. The DNA of the CDR3 is TGTGCCAGCAGCCAAGGACAGTCTAATGAAAAACTGTTTTTT.

V usage is TRBV5-4 and J usage is TRBJ1-1; D remains ambiguous. The germline V gene has CDR1 SGHNT and CDR2 YYREEE (reference sequence). CDR3 length: 16 amino acids. V lost 2 bases and J lost 0, with 14 bases in between. The CDR3 loop reads CASSLRRELLNTEAFF. The CDR3 DNA sequence: TGTGCCAGCAGCTTAAGGAGGGAACTCCTGAACACTGAAGCTTTCTTT.

The chain uses TRBV5-1 and TRBJ1-1; D remains unclear. The CDR3 extends over 12 amino acids. Germline V gene data show CDR1 as SGHRS and CDR2 as YFSETQ. Trimming removed 7 bases at V and 0 bases at J, with 7 bases between. The CDR3 DNA sequence: TGCGCCAGCCAAGAATTGAACACTGAAGCTTTCTTT. Encoded protein: CASQELNTEAFF.